This T cell receptor (beta chain) came from a study of molecular identifiers for immune sequencing clone quantification. Study results and limitations: Clones carrying above 20 RNA copies accounted for over 98% of effector molecules, under 1% in naive cells. Detection of one spiked Jurkat cell's TCR RNA reportedly worked in some 980,000 naive cells.

A word on this clonotype: Its antigen is unknown.

Using a CD8+CD4-CCR7+CD45RA+ phenotype, naive CD8 T cells were sorted. Bulk TCR libraries were made with methods that had been previously described and with listed TCR primers. TCRdb used MiXCR to reprocess the PCR reads, holding one entry per CDR3 protein. The table lists around 480,000 distinct CDR3 sequences, 20% to 25% of them singletons. Sequences were obtained from naive CD8+ T cells from blood, with Jurkat cell RNA spiked in. Subset here: FACS-sorted CD8+CD4-CCR7+CD45RA+ naive T cells. This TCR came from a human donor in good health. Some libraries in this study had Jurkat cell RNA spiked in.

CDR3 protein: CASSLGQGLGEQYF. CDR3 sequence (DNA): TGTGCCAGCAGCTTAGGACAGGGCCTGGGCGAGCAGTACTTC. This chain joins TRBV7-6 and TRBJ2-7; 7 nucleotides agree with TRBD1. The V and J ends lost 1 base and 6 bases, in that order; junction bases with no gene match: 6. Germline CDR1 SGHVS, CDR2 FNYEAQ. This CDR3 is built from 14 residues.